The sequence of this TCR beta chain was determined in a study of blood T cell repertoires in COVID-19. Sequenced by immunoSEQ multiplex PCR; TCRdb stores in-frame clones only, minus some. The sample records tens of thousands of clones, 88% being singletons. This CDR3 is 15 amino acids long. Per the germline V gene, CDR1 is LNHNV and CDR2 is YYDKDF (reference sequence). V lost 1 base and J lost 2, with 10 bases in between. Sequencing was carried out using peripheral blood. The rearrangement uses TRBV15 and TRBJ2-3; no definite D call. This sequence originates from a human donor in a cohort sampled during active COVID-19. The CDR3 spells CATSRGRRFTDTQYF. CDR3 bases: TGTGCCACCAGCAGAGGAAGGCGGTTCACAGATACGCAGTATTTT.